The clone carrying this T cell receptor (beta chain) was recorded a few times. The antigen remains undetermined. This record comes from a study of blood T cells in healthy people across ages. Study details: Capturing about one barcoded beta molecule per two T cells was achieved by template switching.

The CDR3 is 13 amino acids. Germline-derived CDR1 and CDR2 are ENHRY and SYGVKD. With 11 bases removed from V and 5 bases from J, the gap between germline ends came to 16 bases. General study results and limits: In the absence of known donor CMV status, changes in expanded clonotypes were possibly confounded. Diversity estimates drawn from one million T cells were deemed underestimates. A roughly linear fall in TCR beta diversity per million T cells was seen with increasing age.

For the second PCR, which ran for about 7 to 11 cycles, a sample-barcoded 5' primer and a J-beta primer mix were used. TCRdb called the 5' RACE reads again in MiXCR, with one record for every CDR3 protein. The sample holds some 1,800,000 distinct CDR3 sequences, 30% to 40% seen once. This sequence was found in a human donor in good health. The sample consisted of blood. The chain employs TRBV10-3 and TRBJ1-5; no definite D call. CDR3 coding DNA: TGTGCCTCCGGGAAGGAGATTTATCAGCCCCAGCATTTT. Residues: CASGKEIYQPQHF.